Here is one T cell receptor beta chain with its context. The antigen remains unidentified. The V and J ends lost 5 bases and 2 bases respectively, with 16 bases between them. Germline V lookup: CDR1 MDHEN, CDR2 SYDVKM. The CDR3 is 16 amino acids. The data are from a study of cytomegalovirus exposure and HLA in healthy donors. The study ran its PCR with 60 Vbeta and 13 Jbeta primers. The method was immunoSEQ multiplex PCR; TCRdb's version includes in-frame clones alone and lacks a portion of them. There are fewer than 200,000 clones in the sample; about 80% occur only once, and about 2.2% lies in the top ten. The study's findings and limits: In terms of immune exposure information, only CMV serostatus was available. Reported results showed that the classifier diagnosed cytomegalovirus status with high specificity and sensitivity.

The rearrangement links TRBV28 to TRBJ1-5; D ambiguous. This receptor was taken from a woman aged 25 to 45 in good health and CMV-seronegative. Sequencing was done on a sample of PBMCs. The DNA for the CDR3 is TGTGCCAGCAGTCCGTCTGGTCCGCGGGGCAATCAGCCCCAGCATTTT. Residues: CASSPSGPRGNQPQHF.